The clone carrying this TCR beta chain was found many times. TCR beta CDR3 regions were amplified from RNA. TCR CDR3 underwent first-round RT-PCR with the HTBI primer set. TCRdb used MiXCR to reprocess the multiplex PCR reads, holding one entry per CDR3 protein. The top ten clones hold about 50% of a sample with a few hundred thousand distinct CDR3 sequences, 21% of them seen once. This record comes from a study of T cells in Graves' hyperthyroidism and ophthalmopathy. There are 14 residues in the CDR3. In germline, CDR1 is DFQATT, CDR2 SNEGSKA (reference sequence). Trimming left V 0 bases short and J 1 base short, with 8 bases between.

V gene TRBV20-1 combines with J gene TRBJ2-3; D gene unclear. The TCR was taken from a woman aged 45-65 years with Graves' hyperthyroidism. The sample consisted of blood. The CDR3 loop is CSAREGTGTDTQYF. In DNA, the CDR3 is TGCAGTGCTAGAGAGGGAACAGGCACAGATACGCAGTATTTT.